This T cell receptor (beta chain) was identified during a study of CD8 T cell repertoires and HIV-1 epitope variants. Across the whole study: Control wells had CMV/EBV/flu peptides, negative Ebola AY9, or no peptide. Tested: three Gag epitope families, Nef HW9 and YT9. The baseline condition was 1M T cells left uncultured. General observations from the study: Roughly 10 TCR beta clonotypes were antigen-specific, over five apparently recognizing autologous or escape variants.

Measured with immunoSEQ multiplex PCR; TCRdb has only the in-frame clones, and not every one. The table includes about 5,800 clones, about two thirds detected once. This clone was counted only a few times. As yet, its antigen is unknown. The CDR3 consists of 10 residues. From germline, CDR1 is MDHEN and CDR2 SYDVKM. V was trimmed by 10 bases and J by 11 bases, leaving 11 bases between them. This TCR was sampled from a male donor with HIV. Sequencing input: cultured CD8+ T cells derived from PBMCs. The genes are TRBV28 and TRBJ1-4; D is unclear. CDR3 in DNA: TGTGCCACCCGATTAGGGAAACTGTTTTTT. It specifies CATRLGKLFF.